This T cell receptor beta chain stems from a study of cytomegalovirus exposure and HLA in healthy donors. Amplification used 60 Vbeta primers and 13 Jbeta primers. The table came from immunoSEQ multiplex PCR; TCRdb's copy has only in-frame clones and leaves some out. The sample has roughly 130,000 clones, more than 80% seen once. The V gene lost 2 bases and the J gene lost 1 base, with 9 bases spanning the gap. This CDR3 has 14 residues. Per germline, CDR1 SNHLY and CDR2 FYNNEI. Concerning this clone: The target antigen is unknown.

Study outcomes and limitations: Researchers reportedly found TCR beta sequences accurately predicted most subjects' HLA-A and HLA-B alleles. Most sequenced TCRs were rare (though some public TCRs occurred in many donors). Within the data, a cluster of highly shared sequence variants was likely a sequencing artifact. Per a later analysis, HLA-associated TCR beta chains showed more clonal expansion than other, equally common TCR beta chains.

The chain carries TRBV2 and TRBJ2-7; possibly TRBD2 for D (6 bases). Input material: PBMCs. This receptor was identified in a woman in her 40s in good health and CMV-seropositive. The CDR3 sequence: CASSELAVSYEQYF. CDR3 DNA sequence: TGTGCCAGCAGTGAATTAGCGGTATCCTACGAGCAGTACTTC.